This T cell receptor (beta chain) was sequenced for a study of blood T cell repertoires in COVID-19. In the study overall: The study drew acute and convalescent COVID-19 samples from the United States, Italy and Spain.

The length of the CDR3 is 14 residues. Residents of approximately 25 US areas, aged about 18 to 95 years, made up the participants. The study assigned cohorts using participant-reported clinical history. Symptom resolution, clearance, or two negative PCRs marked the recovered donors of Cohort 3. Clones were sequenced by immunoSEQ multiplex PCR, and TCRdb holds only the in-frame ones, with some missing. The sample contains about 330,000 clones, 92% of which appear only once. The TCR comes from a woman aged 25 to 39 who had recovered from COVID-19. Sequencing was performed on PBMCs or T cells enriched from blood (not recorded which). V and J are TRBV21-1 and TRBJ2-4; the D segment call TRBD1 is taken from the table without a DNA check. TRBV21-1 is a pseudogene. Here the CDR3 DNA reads TGTGCCAGCAGCAAACAGGGGCGAAAAAACATTCAGTACTTC. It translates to CASSKQGRKNIQYF.